This T cell receptor (beta chain) was sequenced for a study of T cells in Graves' hyperthyroidism and ophthalmopathy. General study findings and limits: The model's output predicted ophthalmopathy at a median of around 6.9 months prior to onset. Blood also carried most thyroid clonotypes expanded above 0.001. In simple terms, a model built on 13 V-J features told ophthalmopathy apart from stable hyperthyroidism.

Amplified TCR beta CDR3 regions derived from RNA transcripts. TCR CDR3 underwent first-round RT-PCR with the HTBI primer set. TCRdb re-called the multiplex PCR reads with MiXCR, one entry per CDR3 protein. The sample contains just over 550,000 distinct CDR3 sequences, under 60% of which appear only once. This clonotype was detected many times. Its target is unknown. Mismatch with germline at one junction end may stem from a read error. Patients having uncontrolled infection, another autoimmune disease, pregnancy or lactation were not included. The sample consisted of peripheral blood or thyroid tissue (not recorded which). The source of this sequence is a woman between 18 and 29 years old with Graves' hyperthyroidism.

CDR3 region: CASSYGHNSYEQYF. CDR3 bases: TGTGCCAGCAGTTACGGGCATAACTCCTACGAGCAGTACTTC. V gene TRBV10-3 combines with J gene TRBJ2-7; D is ambiguous. The CDR3 length is 14 residues. CDR1 and CDR2 (germline): ENHRY, SYGVKD.